This T cell receptor beta chain was documented in a study of T-cell reconstitution after alpha-beta-depleted transplantation in children. Trimming removed 0 bases from V and 6 bases from J; junction bases left unmatched: 4. Germline V CDR1 and CDR2: SGHRS, YFSETQ. CDR3 length equals 15 residues. The sample holds many counts of this clonotype. Unique molecular identifiers were incorporated when the TCRbeta library was constructed. TCRdb reanalysed the PCR reads using MiXCR and keeps one entry per CDR3 protein. This sample has under 300,000 distinct CDR3 sequences, with 7.5% to 10% found just once. Sequencing used PBMCs from the stem cell graft donor, obtained from the stem cell graft. The sequence was collected from a human donor who donated a stem cell graft to a child with SCID. The rearrangement joins TRBV5-1 to TRBJ2-2; 8 positions match TRBD1. The CDR3 sequence: CASSLALTGAGELFF. The CDR3 DNA reads TGCGCCAGCAGCTTGGCCCTGACAGGGGCCGGGGAGCTGTTTTTT. The full variable domain, its missing parts supplied by reference TRBV5-1 and TRBJ2-2, is KAGVTQTPRYLIKTRGQQVTLSCSPISGHRSVSWYQQTPGQGLQFLFEYFSETQRNKGNFPGRFSGRQFSNSRSEMNVSTLELGDSALYLCASSLALTGAGELFFGEGSRLTVL.